These T cell receptor beta chains were read from a single sample in a study of CD4 T cells in relation to SARS-CoV-2 and coronaviruses. Libraries were prepared by immunoSEQ multiplex PCR; TCRdb keeps only in-frame clonotypes and omits some of them. Among tens of thousands of clones listed, about 80% were seen once. Antigens of these TCRs are unknown. Specimen: naive CD4+ T cells from PBMCs, cultured in vitro. Receptor source: an adult with COVID-19. CDR3s include the opening cysteine and the closing phenylalanine or tryptophan. A D gene is named only where the DNA matches it firmly. Clone size appears in some rows only: once, few, many, or a class for an expanded clone.

>TRBJ2-2|TRBD1|15|TRBV7-8|-
CASSHRDRPTGELFF
TGTGCCAGCAGCCATCGGGACAGACCGACCGGGGAGCTGTTTTTT
>TRBJ2-5|-|13|TRBV9|once
CASSVDVGETQYF
TGTGCCAGCAGCGTAGACGTGGGAGAGACCCAGTACTTC
>TRBJ2-1|TRBD2|17|TRBV28|-
CASSPIPREGTYNEQFF
TGTGCCAGCAGTCCGATCCCGCGGGAGGGAACCTACAATGAGCAGTTCTTC
>TRBJ1-2|-|15|TRBV29-1|-
CSAARGAYPRYGYTF
TGCAGCGCCGCCAGGGGAGCATATCCGCGCTATGGCTACACCTTC
>TRBJ1-1|-|21|TRBV4-1|-
CASSQGGKTPGIQIWGTEAFF
TGCGCCAGCAGCCAAGGTGGAAAAACACCGGGGATACAAATCTGGGGCACTGAAGCTTTCTTT
>TRBJ1-4|-|14|TRBV6-5|-
CASSLTGTTEKLFF
TGTGCCAGCAGTTTGACCGGGACAACTGAAAAACTGTTTTTT
>TRBJ2-1|TRBD2|15|TRBV9|-
CASSTRLAGGNEQFF
TGTGCCAGCAGCACAAGACTAGCGGGAGGGAATGAGCAGTTCTTC
>TRBJ2-7|-|16|TRBV28|-
CASSLYNRLLSYEQYF
TGTGCCAGCAGTCTTTATAATCGACTGTTATCCTACGAGCAGTACTTC
>TRBJ1-1|-|15|TRBV19|-
CASSISGVEYTEAFF
TGTGCCAGTAGTATCTCTGGGGTAGAATACACTGAAGCTTTCTTT
>TRBJ2-7|-|15|TRBV7-9|few
CASSSGTFTSYEQYF
TGTGCCAGCAGCTCAGGGACCTTTACTTCCTACGAGCAGTACTTC
>TRBJ1-5|-|13|TRBV5-1|-
CASSLSSNQPQHF
TGCGCCAGCAGCTTGAGTAGCAATCAGCCCCAGCATTTT
>TRBJ2-1|-|14|TRBV3-1/TRBV3-2|-
CASSKTTDYNEQFF
TGTGCCAGCAGCAAAACCACGGACTACAATGAGCAGTTCTTC
>TRBJ2-6|-|16|TRBV30|-
CAGGYGTGSGANVLTF
TGTGCCGGTGGCTATGGGACTGGCTCTGGGGCCAACGTCCTGACTTTC
>TRBJ2-1|TRBD2|16|TRBV5-1|-
CASSEASGRTDNEQFF
TGCGCCAGCAGCGAGGCTAGCGGGAGGACTGACAATGAGCAGTTCTTC
>TRBJ2-7|TRBD1|14|TRBV7-2|-
CASSGQGGSYEQYF
TGTGCCAGCAGCGGACAGGGAGGTTCATACGAGCAGTACTTC
>TRBJ2-1|-|15|TRBV7-8|-
CASSLLRSSYNEQFF
TGTGCCAGCAGCTTACTCAGAAGCTCCTACAATGAGCAGTTCTTC
>TRBJ2-5|-|16|TRBV5-1|-
CASSSNARQVQETQYF
TGCGCCAGCAGCTCAAATGCACGACAGGTCCAAGAGACCCAGTACTTC